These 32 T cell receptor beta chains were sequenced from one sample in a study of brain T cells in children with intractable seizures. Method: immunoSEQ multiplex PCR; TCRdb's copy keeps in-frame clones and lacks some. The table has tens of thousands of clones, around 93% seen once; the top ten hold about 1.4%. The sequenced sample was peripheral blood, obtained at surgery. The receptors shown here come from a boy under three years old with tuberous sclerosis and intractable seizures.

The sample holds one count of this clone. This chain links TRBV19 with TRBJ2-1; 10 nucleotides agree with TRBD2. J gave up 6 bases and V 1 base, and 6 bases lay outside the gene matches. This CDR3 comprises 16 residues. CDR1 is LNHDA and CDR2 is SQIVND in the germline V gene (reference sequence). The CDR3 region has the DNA TGTGCCAGTAGTATAGGCCTAGCGGGAGTGTCCAATGAGCAGTTCTTC. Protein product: CASSIGLAGVSNEQFF.

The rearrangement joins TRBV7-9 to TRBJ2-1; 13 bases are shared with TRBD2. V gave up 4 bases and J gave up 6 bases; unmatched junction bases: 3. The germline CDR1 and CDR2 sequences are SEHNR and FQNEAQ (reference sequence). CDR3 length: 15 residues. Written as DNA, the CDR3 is TGTGCCAGCAGCTCGAGACTAGCGGGGGGCAATGAGCAGTTCTTC. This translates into CASSSRLAGGNEQFF.

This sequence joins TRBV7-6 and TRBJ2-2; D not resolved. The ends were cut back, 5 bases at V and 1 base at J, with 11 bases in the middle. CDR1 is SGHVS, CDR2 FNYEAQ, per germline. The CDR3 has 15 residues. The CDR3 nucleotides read TGTGCCAGCAGCGCTAATTCTAGGAACACCGGGGAGCTGTTTTTT. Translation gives CASSANSRNTGELFF.

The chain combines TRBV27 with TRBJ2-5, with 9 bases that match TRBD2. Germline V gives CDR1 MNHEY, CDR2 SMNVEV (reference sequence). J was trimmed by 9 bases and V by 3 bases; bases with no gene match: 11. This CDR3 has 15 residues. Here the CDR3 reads CASSFRGLAGEAQYF. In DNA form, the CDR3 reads TGTGCCAGCAGTTTCCGGGGATTAGCGGGGGAGGCCCAGTACTTC.

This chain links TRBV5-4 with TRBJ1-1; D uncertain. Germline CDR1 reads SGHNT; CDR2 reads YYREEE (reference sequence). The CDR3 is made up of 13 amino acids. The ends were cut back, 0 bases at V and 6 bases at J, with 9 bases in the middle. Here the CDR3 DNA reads TGTGCCAGCAGCTTGGCAGGCTGGGCTGAAGCTTTCTTT. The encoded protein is CASSLAGWAEAFF.

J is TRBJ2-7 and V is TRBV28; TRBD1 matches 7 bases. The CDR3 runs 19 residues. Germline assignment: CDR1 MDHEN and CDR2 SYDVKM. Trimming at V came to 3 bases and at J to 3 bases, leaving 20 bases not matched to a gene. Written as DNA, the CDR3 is TGTGCCAGCAGTTTTCGCGCCGGAAGACAGGGTCTCGAGTACTACGAGCAGTACTTC. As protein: CASSFRAGRQGLEYYEQYF.

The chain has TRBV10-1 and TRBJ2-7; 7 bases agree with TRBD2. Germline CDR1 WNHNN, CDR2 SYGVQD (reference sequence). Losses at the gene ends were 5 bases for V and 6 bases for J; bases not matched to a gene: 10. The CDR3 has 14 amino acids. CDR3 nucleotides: TGCGCCAGCAGTCATGCCCCTGGCGGGAGCGAGCAGTACTTC. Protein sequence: CASSHAPGGSEQYF.

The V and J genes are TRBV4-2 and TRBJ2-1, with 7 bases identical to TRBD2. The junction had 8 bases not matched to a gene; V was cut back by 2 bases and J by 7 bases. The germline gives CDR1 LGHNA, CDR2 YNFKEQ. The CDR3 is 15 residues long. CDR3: CASSQKRAGRNEQFF. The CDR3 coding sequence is TGTGCCAGCAGCCAAAAAAGAGCGGGACGGAATGAGCAGTTCTTC.

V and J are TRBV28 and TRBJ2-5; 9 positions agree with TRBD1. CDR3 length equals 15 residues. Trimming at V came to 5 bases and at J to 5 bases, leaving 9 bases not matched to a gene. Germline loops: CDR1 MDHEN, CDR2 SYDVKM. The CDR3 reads CASSPTGGRGETQYF. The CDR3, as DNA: TGTGCCAGCAGTCCGACAGGGGGACGTGGTGAGACCCAGTACTTC.

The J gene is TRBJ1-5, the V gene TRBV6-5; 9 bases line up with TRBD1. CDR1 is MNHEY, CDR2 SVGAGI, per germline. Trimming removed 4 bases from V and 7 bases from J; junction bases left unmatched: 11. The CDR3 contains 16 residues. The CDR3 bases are TGTGCCAGCAGTTCCACAGGGGGCCGTCTGGGGCAGCCCCAGCATTTT. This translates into CASSSTGGRLGQPQHF.

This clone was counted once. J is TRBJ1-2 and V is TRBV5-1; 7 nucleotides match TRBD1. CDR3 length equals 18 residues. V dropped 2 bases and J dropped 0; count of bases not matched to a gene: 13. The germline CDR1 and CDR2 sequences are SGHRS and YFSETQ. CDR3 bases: TGCGCCAGCAGCTTACCGCGGACAGGCAATCTCTCTAACTATGGCTACACCTTC. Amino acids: CASSLPRTGNLSNYGYTF.

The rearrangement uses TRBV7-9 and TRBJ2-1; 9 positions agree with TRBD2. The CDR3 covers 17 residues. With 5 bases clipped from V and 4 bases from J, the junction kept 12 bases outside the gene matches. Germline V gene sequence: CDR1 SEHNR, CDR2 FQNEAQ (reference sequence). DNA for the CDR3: TGTGCCAGCAGCCCGCCGAGGCGGGGGGGCCGGTACAATGAGCAGTTCTTC. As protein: CASSPPRRGGRYNEQFF.

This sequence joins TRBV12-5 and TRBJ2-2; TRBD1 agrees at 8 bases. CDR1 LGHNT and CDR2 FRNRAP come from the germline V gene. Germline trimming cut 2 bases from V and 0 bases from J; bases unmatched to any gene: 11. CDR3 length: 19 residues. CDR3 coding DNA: TGTGCTAGTGGTTTGTCCCGGACAGGGTTTAGTCCGAACACCGGGGAGCTGTTTTTT. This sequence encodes CASGLSRTGFSPNTGELFF.

The CDR3 nucleotides are TGTGCCACCAGTGAGATGACGTCAAGCGGCACAGATACGCAGTATTTT. Translation: CATSEMTSSGTDTQYF. The V call is TRBV24-1, the J call TRBJ2-3; D gene uncertain. This CDR3 region has 16 residues. Germline CDR1 reads KGHDR; CDR2 reads SFDVKD. Between the trimmed V and J ends, which lost 4 bases and 1 base, there was a span of 14 bases.

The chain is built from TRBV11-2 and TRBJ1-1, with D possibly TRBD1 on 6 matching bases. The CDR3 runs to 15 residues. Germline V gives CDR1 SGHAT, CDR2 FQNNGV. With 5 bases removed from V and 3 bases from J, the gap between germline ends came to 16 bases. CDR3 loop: CASSPGHLPDTEAFF. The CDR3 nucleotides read TGTGCCAGCAGCCCGGGACATTTACCCGACACTGAAGCTTTCTTT.

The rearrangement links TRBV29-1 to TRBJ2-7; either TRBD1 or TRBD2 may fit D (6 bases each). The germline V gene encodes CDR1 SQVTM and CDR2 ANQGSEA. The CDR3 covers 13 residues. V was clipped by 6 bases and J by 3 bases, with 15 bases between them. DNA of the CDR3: TGCAGCGTGGGGGGCTCCTCGTACTACGAGCAGTACTTC. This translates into CSVGGSSYYEQYF.

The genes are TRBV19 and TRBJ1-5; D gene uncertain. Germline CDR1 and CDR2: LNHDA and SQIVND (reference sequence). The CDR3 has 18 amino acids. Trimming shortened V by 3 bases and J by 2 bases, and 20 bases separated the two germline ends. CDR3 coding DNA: TGTGCCAGTAGTATTTTGGGTGGGAACCCGAGGGGCAATCAGCCCCAGCATTTT. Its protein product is CASSILGGNPRGNQPQHF. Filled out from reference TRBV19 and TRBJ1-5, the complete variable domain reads DGGITQSPKYLFRKEGQNVTLSCEQNLNHDAMYWYRQDPGQGLRLIYYSQIVNDFQKGDIAEGYSVSREKKESFPLTVTSAQKNPTAFYLCASSILGGNPRGNQPQHFGDGTRLSIL.

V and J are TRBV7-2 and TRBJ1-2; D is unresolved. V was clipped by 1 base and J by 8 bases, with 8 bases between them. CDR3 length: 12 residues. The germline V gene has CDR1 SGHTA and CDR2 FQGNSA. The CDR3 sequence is CASSLDRSGYTF. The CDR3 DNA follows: TGTGCCAGCAGCTTAGACCGTAGCGGCTACACCTTC. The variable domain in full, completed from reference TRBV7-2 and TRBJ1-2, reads GAGVSQSPSNKVTEKGKDVELRCDPISGHTALYWYRQSLGQGLEFLIYFQGNSAPDKSGLPSDRFSAERTGGSVSTLTIQRTQQEDSAVYLCASSLDRSGYTFGSGTRLTVV.

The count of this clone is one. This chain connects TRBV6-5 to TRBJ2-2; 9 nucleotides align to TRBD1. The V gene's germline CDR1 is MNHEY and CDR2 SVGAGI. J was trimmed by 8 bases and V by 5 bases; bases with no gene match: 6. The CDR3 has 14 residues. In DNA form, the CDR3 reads TGTGCCAGCAGTCTACAGGGGGCTAGAGGGGAGCTGTTTTTT. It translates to CASSLQGARGELFF.

The CDR3 here is CASSFNFLGNTEAFF. The CDR3 bases are TGTGCCAGCAGCTTTAATTTTCTCGGGAACACTGAAGCTTTCTTT. The chain joins TRBV7-2 to TRBJ1-1; D unresolved. Germline V gene sequence: CDR1 SGHTA, CDR2 FQGNSA. The CDR3 sequence is 15 residues long. Trimming pared 3 bases from V and 1 base from J, leaving 12 bases between.

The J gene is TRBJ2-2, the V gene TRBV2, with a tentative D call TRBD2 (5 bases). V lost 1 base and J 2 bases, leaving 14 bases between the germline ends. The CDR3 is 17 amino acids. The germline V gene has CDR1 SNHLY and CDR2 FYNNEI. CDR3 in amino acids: CASSEGRLTSNTGELFF. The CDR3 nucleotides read TGTGCCAGCAGTGAAGGACGACTAACCTCAAACACCGGGGAGCTGTTTTTT.

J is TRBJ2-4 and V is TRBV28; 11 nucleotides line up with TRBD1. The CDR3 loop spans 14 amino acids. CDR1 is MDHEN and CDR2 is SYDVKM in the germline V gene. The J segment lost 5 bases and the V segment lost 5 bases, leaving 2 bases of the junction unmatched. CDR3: CASSRTGGQNIQYF. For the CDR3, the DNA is TGTGCCAGCAGTCGGACAGGGGGCCAAAACATTCAGTACTTC. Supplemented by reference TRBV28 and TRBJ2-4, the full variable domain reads DVKVTQSSRYLVKRTGEKVFLECVQDMDHENMFWYRQDPGLGLRLIYFSYDVKMKEKGDIPEGYSVSREKKERFSLILESASTNQTSMYLCASSRTGGQNIQYFGAGTRLSVL.

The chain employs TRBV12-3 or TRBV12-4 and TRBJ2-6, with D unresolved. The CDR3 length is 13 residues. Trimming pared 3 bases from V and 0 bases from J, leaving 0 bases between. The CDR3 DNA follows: TGTGCCAGCAGTTTCTCTGGGGCCAACGTCCTGACTTTC. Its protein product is CASSFSGANVLTF.

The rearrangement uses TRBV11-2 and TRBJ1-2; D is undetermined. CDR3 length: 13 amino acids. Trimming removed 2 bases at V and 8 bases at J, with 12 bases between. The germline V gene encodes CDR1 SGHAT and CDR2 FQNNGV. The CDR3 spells CASSLNTPGGYTF. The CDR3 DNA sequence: TGTGCCAGCAGCTTAAACACCCCGGGAGGCTACACCTTC. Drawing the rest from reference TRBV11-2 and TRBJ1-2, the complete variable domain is EAGVAQSPRYKIIEKRQSVAFWCNPISGHATLYWYQQILGQGPKLLIQFQNNGVVDDSQLPKDRFSAERLKGVDSTLKIQPAKLEDSAVYLCASSLNTPGGYTFGSGTRLTVV.

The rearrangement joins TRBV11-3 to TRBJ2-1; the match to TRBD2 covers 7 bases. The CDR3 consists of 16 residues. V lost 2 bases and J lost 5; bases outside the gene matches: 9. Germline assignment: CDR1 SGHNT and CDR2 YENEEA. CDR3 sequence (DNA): TGTGCCAGCAGCTTACGGGTGGGAGGGTACCACAATGAGCAGTTCTTC. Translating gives CASSLRVGGYHNEQFF.

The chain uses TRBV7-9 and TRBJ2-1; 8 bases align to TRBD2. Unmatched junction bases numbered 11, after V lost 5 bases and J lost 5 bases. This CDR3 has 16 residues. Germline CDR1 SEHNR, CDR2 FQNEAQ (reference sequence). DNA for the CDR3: TGTGCCAGCAGCAAGGCGGGGGGCGGGAGTAACAATGAGCAGTTCTTC. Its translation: CASSKAGGGSNNEQFF.

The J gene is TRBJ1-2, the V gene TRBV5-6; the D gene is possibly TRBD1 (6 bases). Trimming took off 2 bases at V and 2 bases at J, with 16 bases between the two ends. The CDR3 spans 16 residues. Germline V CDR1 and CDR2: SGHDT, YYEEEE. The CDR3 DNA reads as TGTGCCAGCAGCTTCGTTCCCGACAGGCCCAACTATGGCTACACCTTC. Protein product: CASSFVPDRPNYGYTF.

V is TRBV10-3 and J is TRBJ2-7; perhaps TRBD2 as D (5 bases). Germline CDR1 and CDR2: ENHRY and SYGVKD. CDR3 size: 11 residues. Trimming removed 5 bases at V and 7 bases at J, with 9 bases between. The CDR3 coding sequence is TGTGCCATCAGTCTAGCCGGTGAGCAGTACTTC. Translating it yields CAISLAGEQYF.

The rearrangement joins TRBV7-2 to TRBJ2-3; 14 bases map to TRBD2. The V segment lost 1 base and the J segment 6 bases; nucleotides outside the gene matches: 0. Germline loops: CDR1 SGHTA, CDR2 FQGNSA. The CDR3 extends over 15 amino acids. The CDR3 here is CASSLGTSGRDTQYF. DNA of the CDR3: TGTGCCAGCAGCTTAGGGACTAGCGGGAGGGATACGCAGTATTTT.

As DNA, the CDR3 is TGTGCCAGTAGTAAAATGTCGGTAGGTTCTTTCTACGAGCAGTACTTC. This gives the protein CASSKMSVGSFYEQYF. The V and J genes are TRBV19 and TRBJ2-7, with D uncertain. Germline CDR1 reads LNHDA; CDR2 reads SQIVND (reference sequence). The CDR3 runs to 16 residues. V lost 4 bases, J lost 3 bases, and 19 bases lay in between.

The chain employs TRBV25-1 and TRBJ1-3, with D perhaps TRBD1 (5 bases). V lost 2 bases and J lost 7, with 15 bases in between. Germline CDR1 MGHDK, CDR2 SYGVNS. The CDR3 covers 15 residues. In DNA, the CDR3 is TGTGCCAGCAGTGAAAGCTCTCAGGGCCGGAACACCATATATTTT. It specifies CASSESSQGRNTIYF.

The CDR3 nucleotides read TGCAGTGCTACAGGACGTGAGGCTTTCTTT. Translated, it gives CSATGREAFF. This chain links TRBV20-1 with TRBJ1-1; D unclear. The CDR3 contains 10 residues. Trimming removed 4 bases at V and 11 bases at J, with 11 bases between. Germline CDR1 is DFQATT and CDR2 is SNEGSKA (reference sequence).